Each of the 25 T cell receptor beta chains below was sequenced from the same sample in a study of T cell repertoires in cytomegalovirus infection. TCRdb fed the reads into MiXCR, producing one record per CDR3 protein. The sample contains approximately 74,000 distinct CDR3 sequences, around 40% of which appear only once. No antigen has been identified for these receptors. The input for sequencing was CD8+ T cells from cultured PBMCs, taken from culture after CMV antigen stimulation. The source is a human donor in good health (CMV status not recorded). Some clones in this sample may be carry-over from other donors' samples.

The chain couples TRBV4-1 to TRBJ2-2, with D perhaps matching TRBD1 (6 bases). Trimming shortened V by 5 bases and J by 0 bases, and 10 bases separated the two germline ends. The germline V gene encodes CDR1 MGHRA and CDR2 YSYEKL. CDR3 length equals 15 residues. CDR3 nucleotide sequence: TGCGCCAGCAGCTACAGGGAAGCGAACACCGGGGAGCTGTTTTTT. Residues: CASSYREANTGELFF.

The chain is built from TRBV12-3 or TRBV12-4 and TRBJ2-7; perhaps D is TRBD1 or TRBD2 (5 bases each). The CDR3 runs 15 residues. V gave up 5 bases and J gave up 1 base, with 15 bases separating them. The CDR3 sequence: CASSPRDGFSYEQYF. The CDR3 nucleotides are TGTGCCAGCAGTCCCCGGGACGGATTTTCCTACGAGCAGTACTTC.

J is TRBJ2-7 and V is TRBV7-2; D perhaps matches TRBD1 (6 bases). The germline CDR1 and CDR2 sequences are SGHTA and FQGNSA. The CDR3 is 14 residues long. With 6 bases removed from V and 2 bases from J, the gap between germline ends came to 14 bases. The CDR3 loop is CASSQSGTTYEQYF. The CDR3 nucleotides are TGTGCCAGCAGTCAATCCGGGACAACCTACGAGCAGTACTTC. Full variable domain (rest looked up from reference TRBV7-2 and TRBJ2-7): GAGVSQSPSNKVTEKGKDVELRCDPISGHTALYWYRQSLGQGLEFLIYFQGNSAPDKSGLPSDRFSAERTGGSVSTLTIQRTQQEDSAVYLCASSQSGTTYEQYFGPGTRLTVT.

This clonotype occurred many times. The J gene is TRBJ1-2, the V gene TRBV7-2; D is unresolved. Germline lookup yields CDR1 SGHTA and CDR2 FQGNSA. The V end lost 1 base, the J end lost 1 base, and 10 bases lay between the germline ends. This CDR3 comprises 15 residues. For the CDR3, the DNA is TGTGCCAGCAGCTTAGACTGGGAATATAACTATGGCTACACCTTC. Its protein is CASSLDWEYNYGYTF.

The V and J genes are TRBV28 and TRBJ2-5, with TRBD1 as a possible D gene (6 bases). From germline, CDR1 is MDHEN and CDR2 SYDVKM. V was cut by 6 bases and J by 5 bases, with 13 bases left in between. CDR3 length: 13 residues. The chain's CDR3 is CASRLQGQETQYF. In nucleotides, the CDR3 is TGTGCCAGCAGACTACAGGGCCAGGAGACCCAGTACTTC. The whole variable domain, filled in from reference TRBV28 and TRBJ2-5, reads DVKVTQSSRYLVKRTGEKVFLECVQDMDHENMFWYRQDPGLGLRLIYFSYDVKMKEKGDIPEGYSVSREKKERFSLILESASTNQTSMYLCASRLQGQETQYFGPGTRLLVL.

On this clonotype: Given a much more abundant clone one base away, this may be a read error. The genes are TRBV12-3 or TRBV12-4 and TRBJ2-2; a possible D gene is TRBD2 (6 bases). This CDR3 comprises 13 residues. Here the CDR3 DNA reads TGTGCCAGCAGTTTGGGGCTGCCCGGGGGGCTGTTTTTT. It yields the protein CASSLGLPGGLFF.

V is TRBV7-6 and J is TRBJ2-7; D ambiguous. The CDR3 is made up of 12 amino acids. The V gene's germline CDR1 is SGHVS and CDR2 FNYEAQ. Trimming took off 4 bases at V and 6 bases at J, with 10 bases between the two ends. The chain's CDR3 is CASSSGSLEQYF. DNA for the CDR3: TGTGCCAGCAGCTCCGGGTCGCTCGAGCAGTACTTC.

This rearrangement joins TRBV27 to TRBJ2-1; D gene unclear. Germline V lookup: CDR1 MNHEY, CDR2 SMNVEV (reference sequence). Trimming removed 8 bases at V and 5 bases at J, with 10 bases between. This CDR3 is built from 12 residues. The CDR3 here is CASGPPDNEQFF. Here the CDR3 DNA reads TGTGCCAGCGGCCCCCCCGACAATGAGCAGTTCTTC.

This clonotype has just a few counts. The chain combines TRBV12-3 or TRBV12-4 with TRBJ1-5; tentative D call: TRBD1 (5 bases). Trimming stripped 6 bases from V and 6 bases from J, with 15 bases between. This CDR3 region has 14 residues. The CDR3 DNA reads as TGTGCCAGCAGCTCCAAGGGGATGACTCAGCCCCAGCATTTT. Its protein is CASSSKGMTQPQHF.

This chain links TRBV7-9 with TRBJ1-2; no reliable D call. The germline gives CDR1 SEHNR, CDR2 FQNEAQ (reference sequence). Trimming cost V 1 base and J 6 bases, with 9 bases left between them. The CDR3 runs to 13 residues. This CDR3 reads CASSLGPGNGYTF. The CDR3 region has the DNA TGTGCCAGCAGCTTAGGCCCAGGAAATGGCTACACCTTC.

The chain employs TRBV7-6 and TRBJ2-2; D gene uncertain. This CDR3 is 11 amino acids long. CDR1 is SGHVS, CDR2 FNYEAQ, per germline. Trimming took off 8 bases at V and 4 bases at J, with 5 bases between the two ends. The CDR3 DNA reads TGTGCCAGCGCCGGCACCGGGGAGCTGTTTTTT. Residues: CASAGTGELFF.

This clonotype came up many times. J is TRBJ1-2 and V is TRBV4-2, with D unresolved. The CDR3 consists of 18 residues. CDR1 LGHNA and CDR2 YNFKEQ come from the germline V gene. The V and J ends lost 0 bases and 5 bases respectively, with 22 bases between them. CDR3: CASSQEILISLKNYGYTF. CDR3 DNA: TGTGCCAGCAGCCAAGAAATATTAATATCCCTTAAAAATTATGGCTACACCTTC.

This chain links TRBV7-2 with TRBJ2-5; 14 bases line up with TRBD2. CDR1 and CDR2 (germline): SGHTA, FQGNSA. Trimming cost V 7 bases and J 5 bases; bases outside gene matches: 6. The CDR3 contains 15 residues. The CDR3 sequence is CASTLTSGGAETQYF. The CDR3 coding sequence is TGTGCCAGCACTTTGACTAGCGGGGGGGCGGAGACCCAGTACTTC.

The chain carries TRBV27 and TRBJ1-5; D is undetermined. This CDR3 is 15 amino acids long. Looked up from germline, CDR1 is MNHEY and CDR2 is SMNVEV (reference sequence). The V and J ends lost 0 bases and 7 bases respectively, with 13 bases between them. CDR3 residues: CASSLSRETRQPQHF. DNA of the CDR3: TGTGCCAGCAGTTTATCGAGGGAAACCAGGCAGCCCCAGCATTTT.

V is TRBV6-2 or TRBV6-3 and J is TRBJ2-7, with 8 bases lining up with TRBD1. This CDR3 region has 15 residues. CDR1 and CDR2 (germline): MNHEY, SVGEGT. V dropped 8 bases and J dropped 5; count of bases not matched to a gene: 14. This CDR3 is CASGLNNDRGNEQYF. The CDR3 DNA is TGTGCCAGCGGACTTAACAACGACAGGGGCAACGAGCAGTACTTC.

This clonotype was counted a few times. The chain has TRBV6-5 and TRBJ2-3; D perhaps matches TRBD2 (6 bases). Germline V CDR1 and CDR2: MNHEY, SVGAGI. The V end was cut by 8 bases, the J end by 8 bases, with 11 bases between. The length of the CDR3 is 11 residues. CDR3 residues: CASGRGGTQYF. The CDR3 DNA reads as TGTGCCAGCGGGCGGGGTGGTACGCAGTATTTT.

This clonotype was seen repeatedly, ten times or more. The V and J genes are TRBV6-1 and TRBJ2-1, with no clear D. Trimming took off 5 bases at V and 4 bases at J, with 9 bases between the two ends. CDR1 is MNHNS and CDR2 is SASEGT in the germline V gene. The CDR3 spans 13 residues. The CDR3 DNA follows: TGTGCCAGCAGTCAGGTGCTTTACAATGAGCAGTTCTTC. Amino acid sequence: CASSQVLYNEQFF.

DNA for the CDR3: TGCAGTGCTGAAGACACCGGGACAGCCGGCTACGAGCAGTACTTC. This codes for CSAEDTGTAGYEQYF. This rearrangement joins TRBV20-1 to TRBJ2-7; TRBD1 matches 7 bases. Germline CDR1 DFQATT, CDR2 SNEGSKA (reference sequence). The V and J ends lost 5 bases and 3 bases, in that order; junction bases with no gene match: 13. The CDR3 is 15 residues long.

This clonotype was seen at least ten times. V usage is TRBV7-8 and J usage is TRBJ2-1; 8 positions match TRBD1. This CDR3 is 17 amino acids long. With 5 bases clipped from V and 3 bases from J, the junction kept 12 bases outside the gene matches. CDR1 and CDR2 from the germline V gene are SGHVS and FQNEAQ. Written as DNA, the CDR3 is TGTGCCAGCAGCACCACTGACGGACAGGGCTTCTACAATGAGCAGTTCTTC. Encoded protein: CASSTTDGQGFYNEQFF.

V gene TRBV6-2 or TRBV6-3 combines with J gene TRBJ2-7; no reliable D call. CDR3 length: 12 residues. CDR1 is MNHEY and CDR2 is SVGEGT in the germline V gene. V was pared by 3 bases and J by 6 bases, with 9 bases between. The CDR3 is CASSYPGPEQYF. CDR3 bases: TGTGCCAGCAGTTATCCCGGGCCCGAGCAGTACTTC.

V gene TRBV15 combines with J gene TRBJ2-6; TRBD2 matches 8 bases. The CDR3 loop spans 20 amino acids. Germline V gene data show CDR1 as LNHNV and CDR2 as YYDKDF (reference sequence). V was clipped by 4 bases and J by 0 bases; unmatched bases: 14. CDR3 in DNA: TGTGCCACCAGCACCCCTGTTAGCGGGACGGAAAGCTCTGGGGCCAACGTCCTGACTTTC. Protein product: CATSTPVSGTESSGANVLTF.

This rearrangement joins TRBV11-2 to TRBJ2-5; the D is unclear. Trimming removed 3 bases from V and 1 base from J, with 6 bases in between. The CDR3 runs 13 residues. Germline V gene data show CDR1 as SGHAT and CDR2 as FQNNGV. The CDR3 reads CASSFKFQETQYF. The CDR3 bases are TGTGCCAGCAGCTTTAAGTTCCAAGAGACCCAGTACTTC.

This clonotype showed up just a few times. The chain carries TRBV6-2 or TRBV6-3 and TRBJ2-3; either TRBD1 or TRBD2 may supply D (5 bases each). Per the germline V gene, CDR1 is MNHEY and CDR2 is SVGEGT. V lost 4 bases, J lost 3 bases, and 11 bases lay in between. The CDR3 has 14 residues. As DNA, the CDR3 is TGTGCCAGCAGTTTCACGGGGACGACAGATACGCAGTATTTT. Its translation: CASSFTGTTDTQYF.

There are a few counts of this clonotype. This chain uses TRBV11-2 with TRBJ2-3; 7 bases are a match to TRBD1. V shed 5 bases, J shed 4 bases, and the junction held 3 bases outside the gene matches. The CDR3 consists of 13 residues. Looked up from germline, CDR1 is SGHAT and CDR2 is FQNNGV. CDR3 coding DNA: TGTGCCAGCAGCATTACAGGGGCAGATACGCAGTATTTT. Residues: CASSITGADTQYF.

This clonotype appeared a few times. The CDR3 reads CASSIGGTSLNEQFF. Written as DNA, the CDR3 is TGTGCCAGTAGTATAGGAGGGACTAGCTTGAATGAGCAGTTCTTC. This chain links TRBV19 with TRBJ2-1, with TRBD2 matching over 9 bases. The CDR3 covers 15 residues. Per germline, CDR1 LNHDA and CDR2 SQIVND (reference sequence). V was pared by 1 base and J by 7 bases, with 5 bases of the junction left unmatched.